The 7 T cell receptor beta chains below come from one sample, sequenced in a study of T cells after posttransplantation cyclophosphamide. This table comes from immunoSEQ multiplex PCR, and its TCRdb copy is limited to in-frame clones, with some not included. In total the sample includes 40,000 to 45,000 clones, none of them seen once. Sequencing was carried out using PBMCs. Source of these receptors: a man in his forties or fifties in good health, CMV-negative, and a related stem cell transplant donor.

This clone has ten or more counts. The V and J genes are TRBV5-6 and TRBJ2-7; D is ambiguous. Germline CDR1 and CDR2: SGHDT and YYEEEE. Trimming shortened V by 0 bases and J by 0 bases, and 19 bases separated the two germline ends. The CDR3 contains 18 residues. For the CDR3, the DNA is TGTGCCAGCAGCTTGGGTTTCCCTTTCGCGGCGAGCTCCTACGAGCAGTACGTC. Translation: CASSLGFPFAASSYEQYV.

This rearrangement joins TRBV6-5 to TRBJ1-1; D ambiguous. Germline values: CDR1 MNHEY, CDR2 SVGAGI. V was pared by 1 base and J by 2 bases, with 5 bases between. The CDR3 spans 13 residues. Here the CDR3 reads CASSYFLNTEAFF. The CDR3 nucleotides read TGTGCCAGCAGTTACTTCTTAAACACTGAAGCTTTCTTT.

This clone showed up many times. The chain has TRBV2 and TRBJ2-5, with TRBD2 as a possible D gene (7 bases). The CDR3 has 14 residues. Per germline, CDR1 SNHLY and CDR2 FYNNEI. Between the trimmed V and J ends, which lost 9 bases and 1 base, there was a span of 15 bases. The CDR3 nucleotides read TGTGCCAGAACAGGGAGGGGGGTCCAAGAGACCCAGTACTTC. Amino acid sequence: CARTGRGVQETQYF.

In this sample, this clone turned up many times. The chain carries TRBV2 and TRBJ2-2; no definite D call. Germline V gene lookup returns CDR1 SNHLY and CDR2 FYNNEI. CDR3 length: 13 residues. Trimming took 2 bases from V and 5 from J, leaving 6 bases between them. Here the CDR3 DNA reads TGTGCCAGCAGTGAACACGGGACCGGGGAGCTGTTTTTT. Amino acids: CASSEHGTGELFF.

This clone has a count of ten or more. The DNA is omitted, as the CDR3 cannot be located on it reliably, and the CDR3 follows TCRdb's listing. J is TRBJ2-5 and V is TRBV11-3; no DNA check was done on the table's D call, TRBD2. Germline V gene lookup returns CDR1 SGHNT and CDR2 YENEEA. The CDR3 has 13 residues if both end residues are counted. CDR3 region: CASSSSRKETQYF.

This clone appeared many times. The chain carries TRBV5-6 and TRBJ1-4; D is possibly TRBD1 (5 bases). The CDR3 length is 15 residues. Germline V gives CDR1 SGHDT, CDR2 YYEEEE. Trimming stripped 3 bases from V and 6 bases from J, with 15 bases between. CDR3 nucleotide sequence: TGTGCCAGCAGCTGGGGCATGGGTGGGGATGAAAAACTGTTTTTT. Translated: CASSWGMGGDEKLFF.

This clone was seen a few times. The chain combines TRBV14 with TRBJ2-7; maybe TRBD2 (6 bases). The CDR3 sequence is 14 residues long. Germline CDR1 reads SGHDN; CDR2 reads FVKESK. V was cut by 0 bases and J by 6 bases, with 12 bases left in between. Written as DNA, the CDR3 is TGTGCCAGCAGCCAAGATCTCGGCGGGGTCGAGCAGTACTTC. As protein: CASSQDLGGVEQYF.